This TCR beta chain appears in the sequencing data of a study of T cell responses to AZD1222 COVID-19 vaccine. The CDR3 covers 15 residues. Germline V gene lookup returns CDR1 MNHEY and CDR2 SMNVEV (reference sequence). Trimming cost V 5 bases and J 3 bases; bases outside gene matches: 10. As regards this clone: Antigen specificity is unknown.

Overall study results and limits: The donor group comprised mostly white British people and more females; the analysis possibly underestimated clonal diversity.

The protocol was immunoSEQ multiplex PCR, while the TCRdb copy is restricted to in-frame clones and leaves out a portion. The sample yields about 40,000 clones, around four fifths seen once. This specimen was peripheral blood, taken 28 days after the second AZD1222 dose. The sequence was collected from an adult who received the AZD1222 COVID-19 vaccine. The J gene is TRBJ2-7, the V gene TRBV27, with 7 bases identical to TRBD1. CDR3 DNA: TGTGCCAGCAGTGCCTTCCCAGGGGGAGACTACGAGCAGTACTTC. Protein: CASSAFPGGDYEQYF.